Below, 23 T cell receptor beta chains from the same sample are listed, as sequenced in a study of CD8 T cells in ankylosing spondylitis. Points from the study as a whole: Among TCR beta sequences, a motif of under ten highly homologous variants appeared characteristic of ankylosing spondylitis blood.

These TCRs are of unknown antigen specificity. TCRdb reprocessed the 5' RACE reads with MiXCR, giving one entry per CDR3 protein. The sample comprises hundreds of thousands of distinct CDR3 sequences, 12% of which are singletons, and approximately 0.51% rests with the top ten. Input material: blood, either unsorted or a sorted T cell fraction (not recorded which). The receptors come from a male donor with ankylosing spondylitis.

This sequence joins TRBV5-1 and TRBJ1-2; 9 nucleotides match TRBD1. Losses at the gene ends were 7 bases for V and 8 bases for J; bases not matched to a gene: 12. This CDR3 is built from 14 residues. The germline gives CDR1 SGHRS, CDR2 YFSETQ. CDR3 bases: TGCGCCAGCGAGGAGACACAGGGGGCGACCGGCTACACCTTC. It codes for CASEETQGATGYTF.

This clonotype was counted only a few times. The chain recombines TRBV6-1 with TRBJ2-7, with 13 bases matching TRBD2. The CDR3 spans 15 residues. V dropped 6 bases and J dropped 0; count of bases not matched to a gene: 2. Per germline, CDR1 MNHNS and CDR2 SASEGT. The chain's CDR3 is CASRWTSGSSYEQYF. The CDR3 nucleotides read TGTGCCAGCAGGTGGACTAGCGGGAGCTCCTACGAGCAGTACTTC.

The chain is built from TRBV12-3 or TRBV12-4 and TRBJ2-3; no reliable D call. The CDR3 contains 14 residues. With 5 bases removed from V and 6 bases from J, the gap between germline ends came to 15 bases. The CDR3 region has the DNA TGTGCCAGCAGTACTCCGGGCCACGGGGATACGCAGTATTTT. It translates to CASSTPGHGDTQYF.

This clonotype was detected a few times. The rearrangement uses TRBV20-1 and TRBJ2-3; 7 positions match TRBD2. The CDR3 loop spans 15 amino acids. Germline V gene data show CDR1 as DFQATT and CDR2 as SNEGSKA (reference sequence). After removal of 0 bases from V and 1 base from J, the junction contained 4 bases not matched to a gene. This CDR3 is CSARDVSGGTDTQYF. Written as DNA, the CDR3 is TGCAGTGCTAGAGATGTAAGCGGGGGCACAGATACGCAGTATTTT.

A few counts support this clonotype. The V gene is TRBV20-1, the J gene TRBJ2-1; possible D gene TRBD1, 5 bases. This CDR3 has 12 residues. Germline CDR1 DFQATT, CDR2 SNEGSKA (reference sequence). V lost 4 bases and J 6 bases, leaving 10 bases between the germline ends. CDR3 residues: CSATQAVNEQFF. CDR3 in DNA: TGCAGTGCTACACAGGCCGTCAATGAGCAGTTCTTC.

A few counts support this clonotype. CDR3 coding DNA: TGTGCCAGCTTAAAGGGGACCCTCTACAATGAGCAGTTCTTC. Translating gives CASLKGTLYNEQFF. V usage is TRBV28 and J usage is TRBJ2-1; D is tentatively TRBD1 or TRBD2 (5 bases each). The CDR3 extends over 14 amino acids. The germline V gene has CDR1 MDHEN and CDR2 SYDVKM. Trimming stripped 8 bases from V and 3 bases from J, with 14 bases between. Based on the CDR3 plus reference TRBV28 and TRBJ2-1, the full variable domain is DVKVTQSSRYLVKRTGEKVFLECVQDMDHENMFWYRQDPGLGLRLIYFSYDVKMKEKGDIPEGYSVSREKKERFSLILESASTNQTSMYLCASLKGTLYNEQFFGPGTRLTVL.

The rearrangement links TRBV20-1 to TRBJ1-2, with a tentative D call TRBD1 (6 bases). Per germline, CDR1 DFQATT and CDR2 SNEGSKA (reference sequence). The CDR3 totals 11 residues. Trimming left V 6 bases short and J 6 bases short, with 11 bases between. The CDR3 region has the DNA TGCAGTGCGCTACAGGGAAATGGCTACACCTTC. Its translation: CSALQGNGYTF.

This clonotype was observed a handful of times. This chain connects TRBV7-2 to TRBJ2-5, with TRBD2 identical over 10 bases. Germline CDR1 SGHTA, CDR2 FQGNSA. V was clipped by 5 bases and J by 5 bases; unmatched bases: 8. The length of the CDR3 is 15 residues. CDR3 sequence (DNA): TGTGCCAGCAGCAAACAGACTAGCGGGCTCGAGACCCAGTACTTC. Translated, it gives CASSKQTSGLETQYF.

The chain links TRBV5-1 to TRBJ2-2; 9 nucleotides align to TRBD1. The CDR3 covers 15 residues. V lost 4 bases, J lost 7 bases, and 8 bases stayed unmatched. Germline V gene lookup returns CDR1 SGHRS and CDR2 YFSETQ. CDR3 loop: CASSEWTGVVGELFF. The CDR3 coding sequence is TGCGCCAGCAGCGAATGGACAGGGGTCGTCGGGGAGCTGTTTTTT.

The gene calls are TRBV5-1 and TRBJ2-7; weak D call: TRBD1 (6 bases). CDR3 length: 15 amino acids. Trimming took 0 bases from V and 0 from J, leaving 10 bases between them. CDR1 and CDR2 (germline): SGHRS, YFSETQ. Here the CDR3 DNA reads TGCGCCAGCAGCTTGGCTCCAGGGGACTCCTACGAGCAGTACTTC. This sequence encodes CASSLAPGDSYEQYF.

V usage is TRBV6-1 and J usage is TRBJ1-2; D remains unclear. V lost 1 base and J lost 2, with 5 bases in between. Per the germline V gene, CDR1 is MNHNS and CDR2 is SASEGT. The CDR3 is 13 amino acids. CDR3 DNA: TGTGCCAGCAGTGAAGATCCCAACTATGGCTACACCTTC. Its protein product is CASSEDPNYGYTF.

This clonotype occurred many times. This chain links TRBV7-2 with TRBJ2-5; D not certain. Germline loops: CDR1 SGHTA, CDR2 FQGNSA. Trimming stripped 4 bases from V and 2 bases from J, with 8 bases between. CDR3 length: 13 amino acids. The CDR3 loop is CASSYDRQETQYF. The CDR3, as DNA: TGTGCCAGCAGCTACGACCGACAAGAGACCCAGTACTTC.

This clonotype was detected a few times. The V and J genes are TRBV4-3 and TRBJ1-1; D gene unclear. V lost 0 bases and J lost 8, with 10 bases in between. From germline, CDR1 is LGHNA and CDR2 YSLEER. The CDR3 loop spans 13 amino acids. CDR3 DNA sequence: TGCGCCAGCAGCCAAGAGAGCGACGGGGAAGCTTTCTTT. Its translation: CASSQESDGEAFF.

This clonotype has more than one count but fewer than ten. The rearrangement links TRBV20-1 to TRBJ2-3; 14 bases are a match to TRBD2. Unmatched junction bases numbered 7, after V lost 5 bases and J lost 3 bases. CDR1 and CDR2 from the germline V gene are DFQATT and SNEGSKA (reference sequence). This CDR3 comprises 16 residues. CDR3 in DNA: TGCAGTGCTGGGACTAGCGGGGGCCTTAAGACAGATACGCAGTATTTT. This sequence encodes CSAGTSGGLKTDTQYF.

This clonotype was counted only a few times. J is TRBJ2-5 and V is TRBV10-3; maybe TRBD2 (6 bases). From germline, CDR1 is ENHRY and CDR2 SYGVKD. The CDR3 extends over 16 amino acids. Trimming removed 4 bases from V and 2 bases from J, with 17 bases in between. CDR3 sequence: CAISGTAGIKQETQYF. The CDR3 DNA follows: TGTGCCATCAGTGGTACGGCGGGGATAAAACAAGAGACCCAGTACTTC.

In this sample, this clonotype turned up a few times. This chain joins TRBV9 and TRBJ2-1; 8 nucleotides agree with TRBD2. This CDR3 has 15 residues. Germline lookup yields CDR1 SGDLS and CDR2 YYNGEE. With 4 bases clipped from V and 9 bases from J, the junction kept 12 bases outside the gene matches. The CDR3 coding sequence is TGTGCCAGCAGCCCCTGGGCGGGGGCGGGGGGTGAGCAGTTCTTC. Residues: CASSPWAGAGGEQFF.

The rearrangement uses TRBV29-1 and TRBJ1-1; D is perhaps TRBD1 (5 bases). The germline V gene has CDR1 SQVTM and CDR2 ANQGSEA. CDR3 length: 12 amino acids. The germline V and J ends were trimmed by 6 bases and 6 bases, with 14 bases remaining between them. Here the CDR3 reads CSVPDRRAEAFF. In nucleotides, the CDR3 is TGCAGCGTCCCCGACAGAAGGGCTGAAGCTTTCTTT.

Only a few counts were recorded for this clonotype. The chain has TRBV7-2 and TRBJ2-3, with 11 bases that match TRBD2. In germline, CDR1 is SGHTA, CDR2 FQGNSA. This CDR3 has 17 residues. The junction had 6 bases not matched to a gene; V was cut back by 1 base and J by 3 bases. This chain's CDR3 is CASSLGGSGGATDTQYF. In DNA form, the CDR3 reads TGTGCCAGCAGCTTAGGTGGTAGCGGGGGGGCGACAGATACGCAGTATTTT.

The CDR3 DNA follows: TGTGCCAGCAGCCCCTATACCGGGGGTCAAGAGACCCAGTACTTC. Amino acid sequence: CASSPYTGGQETQYF. The chain combines TRBV7-2 with TRBJ2-5, with D perhaps TRBD2 (6 bases). Between the trimmed V and J ends, which lost 5 bases and 2 bases, there was a span of 15 bases. The CDR3 contains 15 residues. Germline V gene lookup returns CDR1 SGHTA and CDR2 FQGNSA.

The chain couples TRBV9 to TRBJ1-2; possible D gene TRBD1, 6 bases. The CDR3 extends over 14 amino acids. Trimming removed 0 bases at V and 4 bases at J, with 10 bases between. CDR1 is SGDLS, CDR2 YYNGEE, per germline. CDR3 DNA sequence: TGTGCCAGCAGCGTAGATCCGGGGGCCTATGGCTACACCTTC. This sequence encodes CASSVDPGAYGYTF. Supplemented by reference TRBV9 and TRBJ1-2, the full variable domain reads DSGVTQTPKHLITATGQRVTLRCSPRSGDLSVYWYQQSLDQGLQFLIQYYNGEERAKGNILERFSAQQFPDLHSELNLSSLELGDSALYFCASSVDPGAYGYTFGSGTRLTVV.

The table lists this clonotype with many counts. This chain's CDR3 is CASSLLEEQFF. CDR3 sequence (DNA): TGTGCCAGCAGTTTGCTAGAGGAGCAGTTCTTC. The V and J genes are TRBV12-3 or TRBV12-4 and TRBJ2-1; D not resolved. The length of the CDR3 is 11 residues. V lost 3 bases and J lost 10, with 7 bases in between.

The rearrangement joins TRBV5-1 to TRBJ2-3, with D perhaps matching TRBD2 (7 bases). Trimming removed 4 bases at V and 0 bases at J, with 21 bases between. The CDR3 runs to 18 residues. The germline V gene has CDR1 SGHRS and CDR2 YFSETQ. CDR3 protein: CASSDLKTGRGSTDTQYF. In DNA form, the CDR3 reads TGCGCCAGCAGCGATTTAAAAACAGGGAGGGGAAGCACAGATACGCAGTATTTT.

Only a few counts were recorded for this clonotype. One end of the junction fails to match germline, which may point to a read error. This sequence joins TRBV5-5 and TRBJ2-4; 9 bases are a match to TRBD1. From germline, CDR1 is SGHKS and CDR2 YYEKEE (reference sequence). This CDR3 spans 12 amino acids. CDR3 sequence reads: CASSIGQGRFNF. The CDR3 region has the DNA TGTGCCAGCAGCATAGGACAGGGGCGATTCAACTTC.